This T cell receptor beta chain was sequenced during a study of T cell clonality in common variable immunodeficiency (dated by TCRdb to 2014 to 2015). Results and caveats for the whole study, not just this receptor: Correlations of repertoire features with clinical complications were constrained by heterogeneity among patients within the CVID cohort. TCRbeta clonality was higher in CVID subjects than in healthy controls (t-test p = 0.018), and the increase was most characteristic of about a third of subjects. Despite equal DNA input, controls averaged roughly 89,000 unique sequences per sample versus about 31,547 in CVID samples. CVID subjects shared fewer TCRbeta clones with each other than healthy controls did (p < 0.0001). It was noted by the authors that sequencing of the repertoires of T cell subpopulations would be needed to clarify the cause of the increased clonality in CVID. CVID TCRbeta sequences were reported to have fewer deletions and N-nucleotide insertions and to lack highly modified clones with 13 or more V deletions.

For sequencing, equivalent amounts of genomic DNA were input from CVID and control samples. For every sample, a 60 bp segment covering the rearranged TCRbeta CDR3 region was amplified and then sequenced. TCRbeta amplification used the immunoSEQ assay, a bias-corrected multiplex PCR with high-throughput sequencing. Turning to the authors' computational methods: Every unique nucleotide sequence counted as a clone and was annotated with V, D and J genes, copy number and frequency. Sequences were labeled productive if in frame, and non-productive if out of frame or containing stop codons. As previously described, clonality was calculated on the basis of Shannon's entropy. The predicted amino acid sequences of productive clones were used to derive the mean CDR3 Kyte-Doolittle hydropathy. Using the R hclust function, scaled V gene usage was clustered hierarchically with Manhattan distance and complete linkage. Sharing of clones by CDR3 amino acid sequence was evaluated through resampling of 12 repertoires per group over 100 rounds. The repertoires were searched for about 70 published EBV-specific and about 250 published CMV-specific TCRbeta sequences. A couple of CVID samples yielding fewer than 10,000 sequences were excluded from analysis, leaving approximately 40 CVID repertoires. This is the immuneACCESS table as TCRdb keeps it, with only in-frame sequences that have V and J called. A part of the clones is gone; compared with another copy, unresolved V genes explain less than half, and the rest is unexplained. V and J calls and clone size are those listed in that table; D and trimming were worked out from the DNA. The table shows about 19,000 clones here, with no singletons. 2.5% of the sample belongs to the ten largest clones.

Diagnosis of CVID followed standard criteria, namely serum IgG, IgA and/or IgM below the normal range together with specific antibody deficiency. There were around 45 subjects in the CVID group (roughly 30 male and 15 female), ranging in age from about 8 to 64 years, with a mean age of around 44. Most CVID patients and most healthy controls were of Caucasian heritage. All CVID subjects had received replacement immunoglobulin therapy for at least one year at the time of study participation. No CVID subject was ill or taking immunomodulatory or immunosuppressive medication when blood was collected. From each donor, about 4.5 to 8.5 ml of heparinized peripheral whole blood was collected. Genomic DNA from adults with common variable immune deficiency (CVID) and from healthy adult controls was used to sequence TCRbeta CDR3 repertoires. To isolate peripheral blood mononuclear cells, diluted blood was subjected to density centrifugation over Hypaque 1077 or Ficoll-Paque. Unsorted mononuclear cells served as the source of genomic DNA, which was extracted either by Qiagen column purification or by a centrifugation-based method.

This clone was observed at least ten times. Its binding antigen is unknown. The CDR3 extends 3 residues past the end of the read, so its final part is completed from the germline J gene. CDR1 SGDLS and CDR2 YYNGEE were looked up in the germline V gene. The CDR3 contains 14 residues, cysteine and phenylalanine counted. The DNA shown is the part of the CDR3 that was read: 33 bases, in frame from base 1. Relative to germline, V is missing 3 bases and J is missing 1 base, with 3 bases of the junction outside any gene match. The V and J segments used are TRBV9 and TRBJ1-1; 7 central bases correspond to TRBD1. Specimen: peripheral blood mononuclear cells. This receptor was taken from a human donor with common variable immunodeficiency. Incomplete CDR3 DNA: TGTGCCAGCAGCGACCGGGACAGGAACACTGAA. This sequence encodes CASSDRDRNTE. The whole CDR3 sequence is CASSDRDRNTEAFF.